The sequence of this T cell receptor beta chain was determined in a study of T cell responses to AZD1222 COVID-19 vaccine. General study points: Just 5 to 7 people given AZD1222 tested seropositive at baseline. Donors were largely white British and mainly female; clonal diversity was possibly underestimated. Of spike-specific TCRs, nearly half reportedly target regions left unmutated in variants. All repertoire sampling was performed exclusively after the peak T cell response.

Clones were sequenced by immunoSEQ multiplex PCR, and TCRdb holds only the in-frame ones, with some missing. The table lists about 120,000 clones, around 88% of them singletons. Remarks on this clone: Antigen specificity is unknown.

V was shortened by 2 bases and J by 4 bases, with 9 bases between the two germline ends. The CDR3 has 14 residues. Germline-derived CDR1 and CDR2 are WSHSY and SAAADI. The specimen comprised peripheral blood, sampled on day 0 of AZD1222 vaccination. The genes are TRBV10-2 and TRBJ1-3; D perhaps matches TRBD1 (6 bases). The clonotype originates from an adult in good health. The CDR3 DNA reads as TGCGCCAGCAGTGAGCAGGGGTCAGGAAACACCATATATTTT. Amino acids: CASSEQGSGNTIYF.